The 12 T cell receptor beta chains listed next were all sequenced from one sample in a study of radiotherapy plus CTLA-4 blockade in lung cancer (dated by TCRdb to 2017 to 2018). Libraries were prepared through the immunoSEQ multiplex PCR assay. Entries here come from immuneACCESS through TCRdb and include only in-frame sequences with V and J called. Some clones fail to appear in such tables; in the studies checked, an unresolved V gene covers under half of the shortfall, and the cause of the remainder is unknown. The sample table lists 90,000 to 150,000 clones, about four fifths of them with a count of one. The top ten clonotypes cover approximately 5.5% of the sample. The input for sequencing was peripheral blood, taken from a patient treated with radiotherapy plus ipilimumab. These receptors were taken from a human donor with non-small cell lung cancer who had a partial response to radiotherapy plus ipilimumab.

V and J are TRBV6-6 and TRBJ1-2; D remains unclear. Trimming removed 0 bases at V and 5 bases at J, with 7 bases between. CDR1 is MNHNY and CDR2 is SVGAGI in the germline V gene (reference sequence). This CDR3 is 13 amino acids long. The CDR3, as DNA: TGTGCCAGCAGTTACTCTCCGAGGTATGGCTACACCTTC. It specifies CASSYSPRYGYTF.

The rearrangement links TRBV19 to TRBJ2-1; D might be TRBD2 (7 bases). CDR1 is LNHDA and CDR2 is SQIVND in the germline V gene (reference sequence). The CDR3 runs to 13 residues. Trimming removed 6 bases at V and 6 bases at J, with 12 bases between. The CDR3 reads CASRAGAGNEQFF. In nucleotides, the CDR3 is TGTGCCAGTAGGGCGGGGGCGGGCAATGAGCAGTTCTTC.

The chain employs TRBV6-5 and TRBJ2-7; 8 bases are shared with TRBD1. The V gene end was trimmed by 8 bases and the J gene end by 7 bases; junction bases not matched to a gene: 10. The V gene's germline CDR1 is MNHEY and CDR2 SVGAGI. The length of the CDR3 is 13 residues. The CDR3 loop is CASVLTGGREQYF. CDR3 DNA: TGTGCCAGCGTTTTAACAGGGGGTAGGGAGCAGTACTTC.

The V and J genes are TRBV14 and TRBJ2-2, with D unclear. Trimming removed 0 bases from V and 2 bases from J, with 10 bases in between. The CDR3 has 16 amino acids. Germline V gives CDR1 SGHDN, CDR2 FVKESK. The CDR3 sequence: CASSQDGGINTGELFF. In DNA, the CDR3 is TGTGCCAGCAGCCAAGATGGCGGAATAAACACCGGGGAGCTGTTTTTT.

This clone was detected once. The chain employs TRBV5-5 and TRBJ1-5, with D possibly being TRBD1 (6 bases). The V end was cut by 1 base, the J end by 3 bases, with 11 bases between. The CDR3 has 15 amino acids. CDR1 is SGHKS, CDR2 YYEKEE, per germline (reference sequence). CDR3 residues: CASSLTGYTNQPQHF. CDR3 DNA: TGTGCCAGCAGCTTGACAGGGTATACCAATCAGCCCCAGCATTTT.

This chain links TRBV4-3 with TRBJ2-5; 7 bases align to TRBD2. Germline assignment: CDR1 LGHNA and CDR2 YSLEER. The V gene end was trimmed by 1 base and the J gene end by 7 bases; junction bases not matched to a gene: 12. This CDR3 is 16 amino acids long. The CDR3 spells CASSQGLGRELGTQYF. The CDR3 DNA reads TGCGCCAGCAGCCAAGGTCTGGGGAGGGAGTTGGGGACCCAGTACTTC.

The rearrangement links TRBV10-2 to TRBJ1-4; D unclear. The V gene lost 6 bases and the J gene lost 3 bases, with 8 bases spanning the gap. This CDR3 contains 13 residues. Germline V gene data show CDR1 as WSHSY and CDR2 as SAAADI. The CDR3 DNA sequence: TGCGCCAGCAGATTTGGGCCTAATGAAAAACTGTTTTTT. This translates into CASRFGPNEKLFF.

The rearrangement links TRBV14 to TRBJ2-7, with 7 bases matching TRBD2. Germline CDR1 SGHDN, CDR2 FVKESK. The CDR3 runs to 16 residues. V lost 4 bases and J lost 7; bases outside the gene matches: 16. DNA of the CDR3: TGTGCCAGCAGCCGAGGGGTCATAGCGGGCAAGGGGGAGCAGTACTTC. Protein product: CASSRGVIAGKGEQYF.

The chain combines TRBV19 with TRBJ1-5; no clear D gene. Trimming took off 6 bases at V and 4 bases at J, with 22 bases between the two ends. Germline V gives CDR1 LNHDA, CDR2 SQIVND (reference sequence). This CDR3 contains 17 residues. As DNA, the CDR3 is TGTGCCAGTAGCTTGAGGGAGGGCGGCTCTACAAATCAGCCCCAGCATTTT. This encodes CASSLREGGSTNQPQHF.

J is TRBJ1-3 and V is TRBV29-1, with TRBD1 matching 9 bases. The CDR3 runs 15 residues. With 6 bases clipped from V and 0 bases from J, the junction kept 6 bases outside the gene matches. Germline CDR1 is SQVTM and CDR2 is ANQGSEA. The DNA for the CDR3 is TGCAGCGTCTCGACAGGGGGGGACTCTGGAAACACCATATATTTT. Residues: CSVSTGGDSGNTIYF. Together with reference TRBV29-1 and TRBJ1-3, the CDR3 gives the full variable domain: SAVISQKPSRDICQRGTSLTIQCQVDSQVTMMFWYRQQPGQSLTLIATANQGSEATYESGFVIDKFPISRPNLTFSTLTVSNMSPEDSSIYLCSVSTGGDSGNTIYFGEGSWLTVV.

As regards this clone: An end of the junction does not agree with germline; a read error may underlie this. The V gene is TRBV7-9, the J gene TRBJ2-7; a weak D match, TRBD2 (6 bases). Germline V gene sequence: CDR1 SEHNR, CDR2 FQNEAQ (reference sequence). The CDR3 length is 13 residues. CDR3 loop: CAGSLGLFDEQYF. CDR3 DNA sequence: TGTGCCGGCAGCCTGGGACTCTTCGACGAGCAGTACTTC.

The rearrangement uses TRBV19 and TRBJ2-2; the match to TRBD1 covers 10 bases. This CDR3 region has 16 residues. The J segment lost 7 bases and the V segment lost 6 bases, leaving 11 bases of the junction unmatched. CDR1 is LNHDA and CDR2 is SQIVND in the germline V gene (reference sequence). The CDR3 sequence: CASSLGTGASVGELFF. The CDR3 nucleotides read TGTGCCAGTAGCCTAGGGACAGGGGCGAGCGTCGGGGAGCTGTTTTTT.